This T cell receptor beta chain was captured in a study of OX40 agonist ivuxolimab in advanced cancers. Looking at the study overall: Enrolled patients in dose escalation had cancers that were hepatocellular carcinoma, melanoma, renal cell or head and neck cancer. Eligibility rules accepted prior anti-PD-1, anti-PD-L1 or anti-CTLA-4 therapy, and roughly 42% had some.

With regard to this clone: No antigen is known for it.

The repertoire was sequenced with immunoSEQ multiplex PCR; TCRdb's copy has only in-frame clones and lacks some. This sample has under 85,000 clones, with 85% to 90% found just once. Study-wide results and caveats: More expanded clones were seen, on average, in CD8+ T cells than in CD4+.

The starting material was CD4+ or CD8+ T cells sorted from blood, obtained in a trial of the OX40 agonist ivuxolimab. The sequence derives from an adult with an advanced solid tumor such as melanoma, head and neck, liver or kidney cancer.

Here the CDR3 DNA reads TGTGCCAGCAGCTTACAGGGGGTAAAGGATCAGCCCCAGCATTTT. Amino acid sequence: CASSLQGVKDQPQHF. This chain links TRBV7-8 with TRBJ1-5; 7 bases are a match to TRBD1. The trim removed 2 bases at V and 5 bases at J, leaving 6 bases unmatched. CDR1 and CDR2 (germline): SGHVS, FQNEAQ. The CDR3 extends over 15 amino acids.